This TCR beta chain emerged from a study of T-cell reconstitution after alpha-beta-depleted transplantation in children. This clonotype was seen only a few times. Looked up from germline, CDR1 is MDHEN and CDR2 is SYDVKM. The CDR3 is made up of 18 amino acids. V was shortened by 2 bases and J by 5 bases, with 24 bases between the two germline ends. Unique molecular identifiers were built into the TCRbeta library. TCRdb ran MiXCR on the PCR reads and lists one entry per CDR3 protein. The sample has approximately 500,000 distinct CDR3 sequences, about a quarter seen once; the top ten hold 30% to 45%. This specimen consisted of PBMCs, obtained before TCRalphabeta/CD19-depleted stem cell transplant. The clonotype originates from a boy under two years old with Wiskott-Aldrich syndrome, due to receive a stem cell transplant. The genes are TRBV28 and TRBJ2-5, with D possibly matching TRBD1 (5 bases). The CDR3: CASSLGGGAGLIRETQYF. The CDR3 DNA follows: TGTGCCAGCAGTTTAGGTGGTGGGGCAGGGCTAATCCGCGAGACCCAGTACTTC. Using reference TRBV28 and TRBJ2-5 for the parts outside the CDR3, the full variable domain is DVKVTQSSRYLVKRTGEKVFLECVQDMDHENMFWYRQDPGLGLRLIYFSYDVKMKEKGDIPEGYSVSREKKERFSLILESASTNQTSMYLCASSLGGGAGLIRETQYFGPGTRLLVL.